Listed below are T cell receptor beta chains from one sample, sequenced in a study of cytomegalovirus exposure and HLA in healthy donors. The method was immunoSEQ multiplex PCR; TCRdb's version includes in-frame clones alone and lacks a portion of them. The sample comprises about 180,000 clones, 82% of which are singletons, and approximately 1.4% rests with the top ten. The sample comprised PBMCs. The receptors come from a man aged 35-49 years in good health and CMV-seronegative. Both conserved end residues are part of each CDR3. Fields, in order: CDR3 length, J gene, V gene, D gene, clone size, CDR3 protein, CDR3 DNA. The D gene is left open where the match is weak. A row's size may be missing; if present it is once, few, many or a size class.

14,TRBJ2-7,TRBV6-6,TRBD1,.,CASTTDRGLYEQYF,TGTGCCAGCACCACGGACAGGGGGCTCTACGAGCAGTACTTC
14,TRBJ2-2,TRBV5-6,.,.,CASSPGLNTGELFF,TGTGCCAGCAGCCCGGGACTGAACACCGGGGAGCTGTTTTTT
15,TRBJ1-3,TRBV5-1,.,.,CASSLGLSSGNTIYF,TGCGCCAGCAGCTTGGGTCTCAGCTCTGGAAACACCATATATTTT
17,TRBJ2-7,TRBV5-1,.,.,CASSFSPWAGGLGEQYF,TGCGCCAGCAGCTTTTCTCCCTGGGCCGGAGGGTTGGGCGAGCAGTACTTC
16,TRBJ1-3,TRBV4-2,TRBD1,few,CASSPDRVLPGNTIYF,TGTGCCAGCAGCCCGGACAGGGTTCTTCCTGGAAACACCATATATTTT
18,TRBJ1-2,TRBV7-9,TRBD1,.,CASSSPSRGTDHSRGYTF,TGTGCCAGCAGCTCCCCCAGCCGGGGGACAGACCACTCCCGGGGCTACACCTTC
15,TRBJ2-1,TRBV5-1,TRBD2,.,CASSPSGRVGNEQFF,TGCGCCAGCAGCCCAAGCGGGAGGGTGGGCAATGAGCAGTTCTTC
15,TRBJ2-7,TRBV18,.,once,CASSPPSREGGEQYF,TGTGCCAGCTCACCACCCTCGAGGGAAGGTGGCGAGCAGTACTTC
16,TRBJ2-7,TRBV28,TRBD2,.,CASTGGGSFGSYEQYF,TGTGCCAGCACCGGGGGGGGTTCGTTCGGGTCCTACGAGCAGTACTTC
14,TRBJ2-5,TRBV7-2,TRBD2,few,CASSLSRAGGTQYF,TGTGCCAGCAGCTTATCCAGGGCGGGAGGGACCCAGTACTTC
13,TRBJ2-5,TRBV6-6,TRBD1,.,CASRRDSQETQYF,TGTGCCAGCAGACGGGACAGCCAAGAGACCCAGTACTTC
13,TRBJ2-7,TRBV9,.,.,CASSVDDSREQYF,TGTGCCAGCAGCGTAGACGACAGCCGCGAGCAGTACTTC
14,TRBJ2-1,TRBV19,TRBD1,.,CASSIRRGRNEQFF,TGTGCCAGTAGTATCCGTAGGGGGCGCAATGAGCAGTTCTTC
17,TRBJ2-5,TRBV30,TRBD1,.,CAWSVLPRTGGGETQYF,TGTGCCTGGAGTGTACTTCCTAGGACAGGGGGCGGTGAGACCCAGTACTTC